This TCR beta chain was sequenced during a study of T-cell reconstitution after alpha-beta-depleted transplantation in children. General observations from the study: Among T cells one year after transplant, newly produced cells accounted for most counts and diversity.

Looked up from germline, CDR1 is MDHEN and CDR2 is SYDVKM. V lost 2 bases, J lost 8 bases, and 8 bases stayed unmatched. The CDR3 has 15 amino acids. Unique molecular identifiers tagged the TCRbeta library. TCRdb passed the PCR reads through MiXCR, listing each CDR3 protein once. This sample has just over 950,000 distinct CDR3 sequences; roughly 31% occur once, and the top ten carry roughly 30%. Worth noting for this clonotype: Its antigen is still unknown.

Sequenced here: PBMCs, mostly from graft donor cells, sampled 360 days after TCRalphabeta/CD19-depleted stem cell transplant. The clonotype comes from a boy in the first two years of life who had a stem cell transplant for SCID, so the T cells may come from the graft donor. The chain employs TRBV28 and TRBJ2-1, with 8 positions matching TRBD1. CDR3 DNA: TGTGCCAGCAGTTTAGGGTCGGCAGGGGGCGATGAGCAGTTCTTC. Its translation: CASSLGSAGGDEQFF. Drawing the rest from reference TRBV28 and TRBJ2-1, the complete variable domain is DVKVTQSSRYLVKRTGEKVFLECVQDMDHENMFWYRQDPGLGLRLIYFSYDVKMKEKGDIPEGYSVSREKKERFSLILESASTNQTSMYLCASSLGSAGGDEQFFGPGTRLTVL.